Each of the 25 T cell receptor beta chains below was sequenced from the same sample in a study of regulatory T cells in long-lasting Graves disease. CDR3 regions were amplified by Arm-PCR using iRepertoire HTBI primers to build TCR beta libraries. TCRdb re-derived calls from the multiplex PCR reads in MiXCR, one entry per CDR3 protein. The sample consists of about 340,000 distinct CDR3 sequences, 15% to 20% of them appearing once. As for time point: persistent/refractory GD, antithyroid drugs over 5 years with positive TRAb. Isolated PBMC RNA provided the starting material for the TCR library. Sequencing was performed on peripheral blood mononuclear cells (PBMCs), taken when the disease was refractory, from a patient treated with antithyroid drugs. These receptors were collected from a female donor with Graves disease.

The V call is TRBV5-6, the J call TRBJ1-2; D not certain. V was trimmed by 0 bases and J by 3 bases, leaving 9 bases between them. This CDR3 has 14 residues. Germline CDR1 reads SGHDT; CDR2 reads YYEEEE. In DNA, the CDR3 is TGTGCCAGCAGCTTGGGCAGGACTCACTATGGCTACACCTTC. Its protein is CASSLGRTHYGYTF.

The chain employs TRBV5-5 and TRBJ2-7; tentatively, D is TRBD2 (5 bases). The V end was cut by 4 bases, the J end by 7 bases, with 15 bases between. The germline CDR1 and CDR2 sequences are SGHKS and YYEKEE (reference sequence). This CDR3 has 13 amino acids. As DNA, the CDR3 is TGTGCCAGCAGCATAAGTCGTCGCGGGGAGCAGTACTTC. Translating gives CASSISRRGEQYF.

In this sample, this clonotype turned up many times. The junction departs from germline at one end; a sequencing error may be responsible. The chain couples TRBV5-1 to TRBJ1-1; D is ambiguous. The CDR3 is 13 residues long. Germline loops: CDR1 SGHRS, CDR2 YFSETQ. Here the CDR3 reads CASSLGGRTEAFF. The CDR3 bases are TGTGCCAGCAGCTTAGGTGGAAGGACTGAAGCTTTCTTT.

Notes on this clonotype: A far larger clone is one base from this, pointing to a likely read error. This chain connects TRBV12-3 or TRBV12-4 to TRBJ1-6; D call uncertain. The CDR3 extends over 14 amino acids. CDR3 loop: CASSWGSGNSSLHF. In nucleotides, the CDR3 is TGTGCCAGCAGTTGGGGTTCCGGCAATTCATCCCTCCACTTT.

This clonotype was seen a few times. The genes are TRBV5-1 and TRBJ2-3; D uncertain. Germline V gene sequence: CDR1 SGHRS, CDR2 YFSETQ. Trimming took 0 bases from V and 1 from J, leaving 12 bases between them. There are 16 residues in the CDR3. The CDR3 here is CASSLEGTPGTDTQYF. The CDR3 DNA reads as TGCGCCAGCAGCTTGGAGGGCACCCCTGGCACAGATACGCAGTATTTT.

This clonotype came up many times. The chain has TRBV5-1 and TRBJ1-1; D not certain. Germline V lookup: CDR1 SGHRS, CDR2 YFSETQ. Trimming took 0 bases from V and 3 from J, leaving 6 bases between them. The CDR3 totals 13 residues. CDR3 sequence: CASSLAADTEAFF. In DNA, the CDR3 is TGCGCCAGCAGCTTGGCCGCGGACACTGAAGCTTTCTTT. Looking up the rest from reference TRBV5-1 and TRBJ1-1 gives the full variable domain: KAGVTQTPRYLIKTRGQQVTLSCSPISGHRSVSWYQQTPGQGLQFLFEYFSETQRNKGNFPGRFSGRQFSNSRSEMNVSTLELGDSALYLCASSLAADTEAFFGQGTRLTVV.

This clonotype has at least ten counts. The rearrangement links TRBV12-3 or TRBV12-4 to TRBJ2-7, with D perhaps matching TRBD2 (6 bases). V dropped 3 bases and J dropped 2 bases, with 11 bases sitting between them. The CDR3 is made up of 14 amino acids. CDR3 protein: CASSFRGEAYEQYF. The CDR3 DNA is TGTGCCAGCAGTTTCCGCGGGGAAGCCTACGAGCAGTACTTC.

This clonotype was detected ten times or more. The rearrangement joins TRBV15 to TRBJ1-2; 8 nucleotides agree with TRBD1. The CDR3 extends over 16 amino acids. V gave up 5 bases and J gave up 2 bases; unmatched junction bases: 10. In germline, CDR1 is LNHNV, CDR2 YYDKDF (reference sequence). Here the CDR3 DNA reads TGTGCCACCAGCGACAGGGGACAAGTTCGGAACTATGGCTACACCTTC. Translating it yields CATSDRGQVRNYGYTF.

This chain links TRBV28 with TRBJ1-1; maybe TRBD1 (6 bases). CDR1 is MDHEN, CDR2 SYDVKM, per germline. Trimming stripped 7 bases from V and 5 bases from J, with 14 bases between. The CDR3 has 13 amino acids. The CDR3 is CASIEGGGTEAFF. The CDR3 nucleotides are TGTGCCAGCATCGAGGGGGGGGGGACTGAAGCTTTCTTT.

The chain has TRBV4-3 and TRBJ1-5, with D hard to call. The CDR3 covers 13 residues. V lost 0 bases and J 6 bases, leaving 6 bases between the germline ends. Germline loops: CDR1 LGHNA, CDR2 YSLEER. The CDR3 loop reads CASSQDLGQPQHF. The CDR3 DNA reads as TGCGCCAGCAGCCAAGATCTAGGTCAGCCCCAGCATTTT.

This clonotype was picked up a small number of times. V usage is TRBV11-3 and J usage is TRBJ1-3; D may be TRBD1 (6 bases). Trimming removed 9 bases from V and 0 bases from J, with 18 bases in between. Per the germline V gene, CDR1 is SGHNT and CDR2 is YENEEA. The CDR3 consists of 16 residues. The CDR3 region is CARNRHRAHSGNTIYF. As DNA, the CDR3 is TGTGCCAGGAACCGACACAGGGCCCACTCTGGAAACACCATATATTTT.

In its sample, this clonotype was seen many times. The chain links TRBV27 to TRBJ2-5; D may correspond to TRBD1 or TRBD2 (5 bases each). CDR1 MNHEY and CDR2 SMNVEV come from the germline V gene (reference sequence). The CDR3 runs to 15 residues. V lost 3 bases, J lost 1 base, and 12 bases lay in between. CDR3 sequence reads: CASSFGGTLQETQYF. The CDR3 DNA sequence: TGTGCCAGCAGTTTTGGGGGAACCCTCCAAGAGACCCAGTACTTC.

A few counts support this clonotype. V usage is TRBV4-3 and J usage is TRBJ1-2; 10 bases map to TRBD1. Trimming removed 0 bases from V and 5 bases from J; junction bases left unmatched: 6. The CDR3 totals 16 residues. From germline, CDR1 is LGHNA and CDR2 YSLEER. The chain's CDR3 is CASSQESDRGLYGYTF. The CDR3 DNA sequence: TGCGCCAGCAGCCAAGAGAGTGACAGGGGGCTGTATGGCTACACCTTC.

The J gene is TRBJ2-7, the V gene TRBV4-1; TRBD1 aligns across 7 bases. Germline V lookup: CDR1 MGHRA, CDR2 YSYEKL. CDR3 length: 14 residues. With 0 bases clipped from V and 1 base from J, the junction kept 0 bases outside the gene matches. CDR3 region: CASSQEGQSYEQYF. CDR3 nucleotide sequence: TGCGCCAGCAGCCAAGAGGGACAGTCCTACGAGCAGTACTTC.

The chain couples TRBV20-1 to TRBJ2-7; D is perhaps TRBD2 (5 bases). V lost 6 bases and J 0 bases, leaving 12 bases between the germline ends. There are 13 residues in the CDR3. In germline, CDR1 is DFQATT, CDR2 SNEGSKA (reference sequence). CDR3 bases: TGCAGTGCCCTCCCGGGGAACTCCTACGAGCAGTACTTC. Amino acid sequence: CSALPGNSYEQYF.

This chain connects TRBV7-2 to TRBJ2-2; weak D call: TRBD2 (6 bases). The CDR3 is made up of 15 amino acids. The ends were cut back, 2 bases at V and 6 bases at J, with 13 bases in the middle. Germline V CDR1 and CDR2: SGHTA, FQGNSA. CDR3: CASSLFGGSAGELFF. For the CDR3, the DNA is TGTGCCAGCAGCTTATTTGGGGGGAGCGCCGGGGAGCTGTTTTTT.

There are many counts of this clonotype. This chain links TRBV30 with TRBJ1-1; 7 nucleotides match TRBD1. Looked up from germline, CDR1 is GTSNPN and CDR2 is SVGIG (reference sequence). This CDR3 contains 12 residues. Losses at the gene ends were 5 bases for V and 0 bases for J; bases not matched to a gene: 0. The CDR3 sequence is CAWDRVNTEAFF. CDR3 nucleotide sequence: TGTGCCTGGGACAGGGTGAACACTGAAGCTTTCTTT.

This clonotype has a count of ten or more. A read error may produce the germline difference seen at one junction end. The chain has TRBV2 and TRBJ1-5, with D perhaps matching TRBD1 (5 bases). CDR3 length equals 15 residues. CDR1 is SNHLY, CDR2 FYNNEI, per germline. CDR3 loop: CASSEVREQGQPQRF. As DNA, the CDR3 is TGTGCCAGCAGTGAAGTTCGAGAGCAGGGTCAGCCCCAGCGTTTT.

Remarks on this clonotype: This may be a read error, as it is one base from a much larger clone. The CDR3 ends on some other residue instead of the conserved phenylalanine or tryptophan, so this is likely a read error. This sequence joins TRBV24-1 and TRBJ2-5, with 11 nucleotides matching TRBD2. This CDR3 has 15 residues. Germline values: CDR1 KGHDR, CDR2 SFDVKD. V gave up 4 bases and J gave up 5 bases; unmatched junction bases: 5. The CDR3 spells CATSEGLAGVETQYL. CDR3 nucleotides: TGTGCCACCAGTGAAGGACTAGCGGGCGTGGAGACCCAGTACCTC.

In the case of this clonotype: Given a much more abundant clone one base away, this may be a read error. The rearrangement links TRBV5-5 to TRBJ1-2; 7 bases are shared with TRBD1. Trimming cost V 7 bases and J 0 bases; bases outside gene matches: 9. Germline V gene sequence: CDR1 SGHKS, CDR2 YYEKEE (reference sequence). The length of the CDR3 is 15 residues. The CDR3, as DNA: TGTGCCAGCGGCTCCTTGGGACAGCCTAACTATGGCTACACCTTC. It encodes CASGSLGQPNYGYTF.

The V and J genes are TRBV7-9 and TRBJ1-2; TRBD1 matches 9 bases. Germline V CDR1 and CDR2: SEHNR, FQNEAQ (reference sequence). Germline trimming cut 5 bases from V and 14 bases from J; bases unmatched to any gene: 12. The CDR3 is 13 residues long. The CDR3 DNA reads TGTGCCAGCAGCACCAGACAGGGGGAAACTCCTACCTTC. Amino acid sequence: CASSTRQGETPTF.

By its share, this clonotype is medium-sized. This CDR3 reads CASSSGENQPQHF. CDR3 DNA: TGTGCCAGCAGCTCGGGTGAGAATCAGCCCCAGCATTTT. This sequence joins TRBV7-7 and TRBJ1-5; no reliable D call. V lost 4 bases and J lost 4, with 8 bases in between. The CDR3 length is 13 residues. Germline assignment: CDR1 SSHAT and CDR2 FNYEAQ (reference sequence).

As for this clonotype: This may arise from a read error, as a much more abundant clone is one base away. The conserved final phenylalanine or tryptophan is absent from the CDR3, which likely points to a read error. The genes are TRBV28 and TRBJ2-5; D might be TRBD1 or TRBD2, each matching 5 bases. Deletions cut 5 bases from V and 9 bases from J, with 13 bases between. CDR1 and CDR2 (germline): MDHEN, SYDVKM. The CDR3 consists of 12 residues. The CDR3 loop is CASSPLGRAQYL. The CDR3 DNA reads TGTGCCAGCAGTCCCTTGGGGCGGGCCCAGTACCTC.

This clonotype has only a few counts. The V call is TRBV7-2, the J call TRBJ1-5; D remains ambiguous. The CDR3 extends over 14 amino acids. The V gene lost 5 bases and the J gene lost 5 bases, with 13 bases spanning the gap. Germline CDR1 reads SGHTA; CDR2 reads FQGNSA. The CDR3 DNA sequence: TGTGCCAGCAGCCAATCAGTATCCGATCAGCCCCAGCATTTT. The encoded protein is CASSQSVSDQPQHF.

Worth noting for this clonotype: This could be a read error, since a much larger clone is one nucleotide away. The rearrangement uses TRBV2 and TRBJ1-2, with no clear D. This CDR3 contains 13 residues. CDR1 and CDR2 (germline): SNHLY, FYNNEI. CDR3 sequence: CAGSEGGFGGYTF. The CDR3, as DNA: TGTGCCGGCAGTGAGGGTGGGTTCGGTGGCTACACCTTC.